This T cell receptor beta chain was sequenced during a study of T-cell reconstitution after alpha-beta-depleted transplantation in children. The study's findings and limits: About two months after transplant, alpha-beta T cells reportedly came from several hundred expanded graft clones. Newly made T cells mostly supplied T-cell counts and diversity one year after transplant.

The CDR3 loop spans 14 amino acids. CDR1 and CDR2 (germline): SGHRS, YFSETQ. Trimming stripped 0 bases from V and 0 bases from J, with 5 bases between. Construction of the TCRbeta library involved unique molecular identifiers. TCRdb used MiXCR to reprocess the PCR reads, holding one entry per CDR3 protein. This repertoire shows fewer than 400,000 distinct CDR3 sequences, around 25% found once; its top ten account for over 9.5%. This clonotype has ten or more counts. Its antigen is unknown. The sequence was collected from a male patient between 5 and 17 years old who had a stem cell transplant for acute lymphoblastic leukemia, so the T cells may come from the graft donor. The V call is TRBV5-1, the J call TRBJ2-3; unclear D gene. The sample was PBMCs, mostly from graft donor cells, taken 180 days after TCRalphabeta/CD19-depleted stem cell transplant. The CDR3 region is CASSLGPSTDTQYF. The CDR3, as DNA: TGCGCCAGCAGCTTGGGACCTAGCACAGATACGCAGTATTTT. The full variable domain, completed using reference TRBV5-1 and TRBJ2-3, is KAGVTQTPRYLIKTRGQQVTLSCSPISGHRSVSWYQQTPGQGLQFLFEYFSETQRNKGNFPGRFSGRQFSNSRSEMNVSTLELGDSALYLCASSLGPSTDTQYFGPGTRLTVL.